This section outlines one T cell receptor (beta chain) sequence together with its context. These data are taken from a study of blood T cell repertoires in COVID-19. Study summary: Donors in the United States, Italy and Spain gave samples during acute or convalescent COVID-19. Nucleic acid was either cDNA or gDNA, and it came from T cells, B-cell-depleted T cells, or PBMCs.

V was clipped by 4 bases and J by 3 bases, with 10 bases between them. The CDR3 has 13 amino acids. CDR1 is SGHNT and CDR2 is YYREEE in the germline V gene (reference sequence). In the original processing: How many nucleated cells were present was estimated from reference gene primer amplification. Measured with immunoSEQ multiplex PCR; TCRdb has only the in-frame clones, and not every one. The D gene and trimming were derived from the DNA, and the V and J assignments and clone size from that table. The data show around 97,000 clones, 89% seen once. This clonotype originated in a woman aged 60-75 years with acute or convalescent COVID-19. What was sequenced was peripheral blood. The chain combines TRBV5-4 with TRBJ2-5, with D perhaps TRBD2 (5 bases). CDR3 sequence reads: CASSPGYEETQYF. The CDR3 region has the DNA TGTGCCAGCAGCCCGGGGTACGAAGAGACCCAGTACTTC.